Given below is one T cell receptor beta chain in context. Its antigen is unknown. Using immunoSEQ multiplex PCR, the repertoire was profiled, and TCRdb retains in-frame clones only, with some absent. The top ten hold 3.6% of the sample, which has tens of thousands of clones, around nine tenths seen once. The data were obtained in a study of OX40 agonist ivuxolimab in advanced cancers. Study-wide background: Intravenous ivuxolimab was administered to patients every 2 weeks at 0.01 to 10 mg/kg. Three patients showed partial responses: one hepatocellular carcinoma and two cutaneous melanoma cases. Whole-study results and caveats: Dosing at 0.1 to 3.0 mg/kg was accompanied by clonal expansion of CD4+ and CD8+ blood T cells by week 6.

This CDR3 contains 16 residues. V was clipped by 3 bases and J by 6 bases, with 21 bases between them. Germline V gene data show CDR1 as SGHAT and CDR2 as FQNNGV. This TCR derives from an adult with an advanced solid tumor such as melanoma, head and neck, liver or kidney cancer. The input for sequencing was CD4+ or CD8+ T cells sorted from blood, taken in a trial of the OX40 agonist ivuxolimab. This chain connects TRBV11-2 to TRBJ2-7; D gene unclear. The CDR3 region is CASSFPSFGPRPEQYF. In DNA, the CDR3 is TGTGCCAGCAGCTTTCCTTCTTTCGGGCCAAGGCCCGAGCAGTACTTC.